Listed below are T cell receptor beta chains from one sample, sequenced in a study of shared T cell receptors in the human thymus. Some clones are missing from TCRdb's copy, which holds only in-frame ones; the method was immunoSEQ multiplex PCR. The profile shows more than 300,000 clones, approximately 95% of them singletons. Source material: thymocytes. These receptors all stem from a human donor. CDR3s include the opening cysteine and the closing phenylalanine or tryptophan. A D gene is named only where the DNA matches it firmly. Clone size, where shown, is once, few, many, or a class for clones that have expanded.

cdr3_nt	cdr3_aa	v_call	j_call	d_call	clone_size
TGTGCCAGCAGCCGCCGAGGTAGCGGGAGGTCCTACGAGCAGTACTTC	CASSRRGSGRSYEQYF	TRBV5-4	TRBJ2-7	TRBD2	NA
TGTGCCAGCAGCTTGGGATACAGGGGGGCCGAGGATCAGCCCCAGCATTTT	CASSLGYRGAEDQPQHF	TRBV5-5	TRBJ1-5	TRBD1	NA
TGCAGTGCTAGCGGACAGGGGAAAGCTTTCTTT	CSASGQGKAFF	TRBV20-1	TRBJ1-1	TRBD1	NA
TGCGCCAGCAGCCAAGATTCTAGCTTCCGGCGGGGAACCTACAATGAGCAGTTCTTC	CASSQDSSFRRGTYNEQFF	TRBV4-3	TRBJ2-1	NA	NA
TGCGCCAGCAGCTTGGCGGGGAACTACGAGCAGTACTTC	CASSLAGNYEQYF	TRBV5-1	TRBJ2-7	NA	NA
TGTGCCAGCAGCCGAGAAACTAGCACAGATACGCAGTATTTT	CASSRETSTDTQYF	TRBV6-1	TRBJ2-3	NA	NA
TGTGCCAGCACCCCTGCCGGACTAGCGGGAGCATCGATGGGGTACGAGCAGTACTTC	CASTPAGLAGASMGYEQYF	TRBV28	TRBJ2-7	TRBD2	NA
TGTGCCAGCAGCCGGAGTCCCGGGACAGGGGGCTATGGCTACACCTTC	CASSRSPGTGGYGYTF	TRBV7-9	TRBJ1-2	TRBD1	NA
TGTGCCAGCAGCTTCCCGGGGGACAGGGGGCGCGAGCAGTACTTC	CASSFPGDRGREQYF	TRBV11-1	TRBJ2-7	TRBD1	NA
TGTGCCAGCAGCTTAGAGACCTCCTCACTAGCGGGAGAGGGGACCGGGGAGCTGTTTTTT	CASSLETSSLAGEGTGELFF	TRBV11-3	TRBJ2-2	TRBD2	NA
TGTGCCAGCAGTTTTTTTACCTGGGACAGGTCGTACAATGAGCAGTTCTTC	CASSFFTWDRSYNEQFF	TRBV28	TRBJ2-1	TRBD1	NA
TGTGCCAGCAGTTACGGAACGGCGCGGGGCCCCTACGAGCAGTACTTC	CASSYGTARGPYEQYF	TRBV6-6	TRBJ2-7	NA	NA
TGTGCCAGCAGCTTAGTGGGGACTAGCGGGATCAATGAGCAGTTCTTC	CASSLVGTSGINEQFF	TRBV7-6	TRBJ2-1	TRBD2	NA
TGTGCCAGCAGCTCGGACCGATTCTCCTACGAGCAGTACTTC	CASSSDRFSYEQYF	TRBV27	TRBJ2-7	NA	NA
TGCGCCAGCAGCACCCCGCGGGAGCGGTACAATGAGCAGTTCTTC	CASSTPRERYNEQFF	TRBV5-1	TRBJ2-1	TRBD2	NA
TGTGCCAGCTCACCAGGGGAGCAGTTCTTC	CASSPGEQFF	TRBV18	TRBJ2-1	NA	NA
TGTGCCAGTAGTATAGATCGCGGGCTAGCGGGAGTTAATGAGCAGTTCTTC	CASSIDRGLAGVNEQFF	TRBV19	TRBJ2-1	TRBD2	NA
TGTGCCAGCAGTTTAACGGGGAGAACGAACGAGCAGTACTTC	CASSLTGRTNEQYF	TRBV27	TRBJ2-7	NA	NA
TGTGCCAGCAGTTCGGGGACTAGCGGGAGGGCCGCCAGCACAGATACGCAGTATTTT	CASSSGTSGRAASTDTQYF	TRBV27	TRBJ2-3	TRBD2	NA
TGTGCCAGTAACCGGGACAGGGGTGGACAGCCCCAGCATTTT	CASNRDRGGQPQHF	TRBV19	TRBJ1-5	TRBD1	NA
TGCGCCAGTGGGGGACAGGGAGCACTCAGGAACAGTGGCTACACCTTC	CASGGQGALRNSGYTF	TRBV10-2	TRBJ1-2	TRBD1	NA
TGTGCCAGCAGCTTGGCCTTGGGACAGGGCGCCAACGAGCAGTACTTC	CASSLALGQGANEQYF	TRBV5-6	TRBJ2-7	TRBD1	NA
TGCGCCAGCAGCTCCGATCCGGGGAGCAATCAGCCCCAGCATTTT	CASSSDPGSNQPQHF	TRBV5-1	TRBJ1-5	NA	NA
TGTGCCGCCTCTGATAATCCGTACGGCCGAAGGGCTCGTGGCTACACCTTC	CAASDNPYGRRARGYTF	TRBV2	TRBJ1-2	NA	NA
TGTGCCAGCAGGCTATGGGCTAGCGGGGAAGAGACCCAGTACTTC	CASRLWASGEETQYF	TRBV28	TRBJ2-5	TRBD2	NA
TGTGCCTGGAGTGCGGGTAGCGGTCACACAGATACGCAGTATTTT	CAWSAGSGHTDTQYF	TRBV30	TRBJ2-3	NA	once
TGTGCCAGCAGTTACATGGCTGAGAACACCGGGGAGCTGTTTTTT	CASSYMAENTGELFF	TRBV6-5	TRBJ2-2	NA	NA
TGTGCCAGCAGCAAAGGACCCCTCAGCTCCTACAATGAGCAGTTCTTC	CASSKGPLSSYNEQFF	TRBV7-8	TRBJ2-1	NA	NA
TGCAGCGTTGAAGCCTCCCCCACTAGCGTCACAGATACGCAGTATTTT	CSVEASPTSVTDTQYF	TRBV29-1	TRBJ2-3	TRBD2	NA
TGTGCCAGCAGTTCTGTCTCCTCGGGGACAGGGCAGTTGGGCTATGGCTACACCTTC	CASSSVSSGTGQLGYGYTF	TRBV28	TRBJ1-2	TRBD1	NA
TGTGCCAGCAGCCCAACCCCCGGGACAGGGGGCCAAGAGACCCAGTACTTC	CASSPTPGTGGQETQYF	TRBV28	TRBJ2-5	TRBD1	once
TGTGCCAGCAGTATTCGCCAGGGCGAGCAGTATTTT	CASSIRQGEQYF	TRBV28	TRBJ2-3	NA	NA
TGTGCCAGCAGCTTATTATGGGGGAATGGCTACACCTTC	CASSLLWGNGYTF	TRBV7-6	TRBJ1-2	NA	NA
TGCGCCAGCCGCTCTGGAGGGGAAGCCAAAAACATTCAGTACTTC	CASRSGGEAKNIQYF	TRBV5-1	TRBJ2-4	NA	NA
TGTGCCAGCAGCAAAGAGGAACAGCCAAGGCGGCCCTACGAGCAGTACTTC	CASSKEEQPRRPYEQYF	TRBV21-1	TRBJ2-7	NA	NA
TGTGCCAGCAGTGAAGTTTTTGGCCTCCCGTACCGGGACACTGAAGCTTTCTTT	CASSEVFGLPYRDTEAFF	TRBV2	TRBJ1-1	NA	NA
TGTGCCAGCATTGGCTCAGGGGGACTAGCGGGAGACACCGGGGAGCTGTTTTTT	CASIGSGGLAGDTGELFF	TRBV28	TRBJ2-2	TRBD2	NA
TGTGCCAGTATCCATCCGGGCAGGGGGCGCCGGGCTTTCTTT	CASIHPGRGRRAFF	TRBV19	TRBJ1-1	TRBD1	NA
TGTGCCAGCAGTGGGACAGTCCGTGGTGAGACCCAGTACTTC	CASSGTVRGETQYF	TRBV25-1	TRBJ2-5	NA	NA
TGTGCCAGCAGCTTGGGGGGACAGAGGAACACTGAAGCTTTCTTT	CASSLGGQRNTEAFF	TRBV5-4	TRBJ1-1	TRBD1	NA